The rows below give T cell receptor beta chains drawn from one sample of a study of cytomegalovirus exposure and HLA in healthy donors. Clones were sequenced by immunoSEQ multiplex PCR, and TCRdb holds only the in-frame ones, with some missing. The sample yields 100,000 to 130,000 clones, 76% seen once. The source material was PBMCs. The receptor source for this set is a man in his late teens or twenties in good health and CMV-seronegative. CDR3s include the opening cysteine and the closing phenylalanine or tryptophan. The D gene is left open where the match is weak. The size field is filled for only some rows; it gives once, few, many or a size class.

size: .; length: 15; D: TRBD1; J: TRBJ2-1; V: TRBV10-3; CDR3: CATQGAGSSYNEQFF; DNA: TGTGCCACTCAGGGGGCGGGGAGTTCCTACAATGAGCAGTTCTTC
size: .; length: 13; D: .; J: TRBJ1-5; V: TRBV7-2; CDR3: CASSLRSNQPQHF; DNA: TGTGCCAGCAGCTTGCGCAGCAATCAGCCCCAGCATTTT
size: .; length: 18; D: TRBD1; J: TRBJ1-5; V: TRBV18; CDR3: CASSPLPGGQGANQPQHF; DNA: TGTGCCAGCTCACCACTACCCGGGGGACAGGGGGCCAATCAGCCCCAGCATTTT
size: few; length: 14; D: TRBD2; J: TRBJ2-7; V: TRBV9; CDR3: CASSVGGGTYEQYF; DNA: TGTGCCAGCAGCGTAGGGGGGGGGACCTACGAGCAGTACTTC
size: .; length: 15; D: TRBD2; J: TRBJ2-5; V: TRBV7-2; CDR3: CASSRLLGGKETQYF; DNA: TGTGCCAGCAGTCGTCTCCTCGGGGGGAAAGAGACCCAGTACTTC
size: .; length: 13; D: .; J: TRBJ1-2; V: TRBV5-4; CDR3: CASSRGLGYGYTF; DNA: TGTGCCAGCAGCCGGGGGTTGGGCTATGGCTACACCTTC
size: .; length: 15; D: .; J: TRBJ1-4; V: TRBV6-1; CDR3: CAISEGQGGNEKLFF; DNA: TGTGCCATCAGTGAAGGGCAGGGAGGTAATGAAAAACTGTTTTTT
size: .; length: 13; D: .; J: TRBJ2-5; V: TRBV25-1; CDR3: CASRRRDQETQYF; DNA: TGTGCCAGCAGGCGCCGGGACCAAGAGACCCAGTACTTC
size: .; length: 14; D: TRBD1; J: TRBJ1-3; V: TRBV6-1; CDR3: CASSDWDRQNTIYF; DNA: TGTGCCAGCAGTGACTGGGACAGGCAAAACACCATATATTTT
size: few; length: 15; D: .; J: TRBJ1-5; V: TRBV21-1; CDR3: CASSKRDRVRQPQHF; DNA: TGTGCCAGCAGCAAACGTGACAGGGTTAGGCAGCCCCAGCATTTT
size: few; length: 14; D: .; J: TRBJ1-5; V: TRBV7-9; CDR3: CASSLSIEGQPQHF; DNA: TGTGCCAGCAGCTTAAGCATCGAGGGCCAGCCCCAGCATTTT
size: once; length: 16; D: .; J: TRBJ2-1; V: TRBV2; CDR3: CASSERLARSYNEQFF; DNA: TGTGCCAGCAGTGAAAGGCTAGCGAGGTCCTACAATGAGCAGTTCTTC
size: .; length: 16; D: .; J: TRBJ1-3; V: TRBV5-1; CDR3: CASSLAKGNSGNTIYF; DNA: TGCGCCAGCAGCTTGGCCAAGGGGAACTCTGGAAACACCATATATTTT
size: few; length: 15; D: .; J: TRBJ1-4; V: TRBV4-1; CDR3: CASRSQDRTNEKLFF; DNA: TGCGCCAGCAGGTCGCAGGATCGTACTAATGAAAAACTGTTTTTT
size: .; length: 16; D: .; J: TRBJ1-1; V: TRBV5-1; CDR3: CASSVGTNYMNTEAFF; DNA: TGCGCCAGCAGCGTCGGGACAAACTACATGAACACTGAAGCTTTCTTT
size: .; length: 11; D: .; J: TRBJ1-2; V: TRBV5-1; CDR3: CASSGQYGYTF; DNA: TGCGCCAGCAGCGGACAGTATGGCTACACCTTC
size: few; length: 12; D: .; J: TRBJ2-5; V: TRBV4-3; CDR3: CASSPGGSPQYF; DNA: TGCGCCAGCAGCCCTGGAGGGTCTCCCCAGTACTTC
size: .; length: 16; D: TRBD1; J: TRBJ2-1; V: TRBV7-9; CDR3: CASSLGQGAINNEQFF; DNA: TGTGCCAGCAGCTTAGGTCAGGGGGCTATCAACAATGAGCAGTTCTTC
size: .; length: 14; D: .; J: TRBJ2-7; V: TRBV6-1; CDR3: CASREDGTSYEQYF; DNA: TGTGCCAGCAGAGAGGATGGTACCTCCTACGAGCAGTACTTC
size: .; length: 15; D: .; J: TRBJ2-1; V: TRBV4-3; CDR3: CASSQVRELYNEQFF; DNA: TGCGCCAGCAGCCAAGTAAGAGAACTCTACAATGAGCAGTTCTTC
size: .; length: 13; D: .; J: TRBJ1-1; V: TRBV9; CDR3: CASSVTENTEAFF; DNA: TGTGCCAGCAGCGTTACAGAGAACACTGAAGCTTTCTTT
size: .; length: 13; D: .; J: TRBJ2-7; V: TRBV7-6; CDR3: CASGGDRAYEQYF; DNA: TGTGCCAGCGGAGGGGACAGAGCCTACGAGCAGTACTTC
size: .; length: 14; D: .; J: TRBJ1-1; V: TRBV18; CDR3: CASSPLPGNTEAFF; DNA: TGTGCCAGCTCACCACTTCCGGGGAACACTGAAGCTTTCTTT
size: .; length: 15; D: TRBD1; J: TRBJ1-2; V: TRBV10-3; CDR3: CAIRGGQGAKYGYTF; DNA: TGTGCCATCAGGGGGGGACAGGGGGCAAAGTATGGCTACACCTTC
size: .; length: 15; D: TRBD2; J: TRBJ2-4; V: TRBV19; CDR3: CASSMGEGRADIQYF; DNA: TGTGCCAGTAGTATGGGGGAGGGGCGGGCGGACATTCAGTACTTC
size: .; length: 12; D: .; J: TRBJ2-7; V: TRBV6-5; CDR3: CASRAVFGEQYF; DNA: TGTGCCAGCAGAGCTGTATTCGGGGAGCAGTACTTC
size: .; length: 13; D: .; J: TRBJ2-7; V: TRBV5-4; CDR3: CASSESLRESSVF; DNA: TGTGCCAGCAGCGAGAGCCTCAGGGAAAGCAGTGTCTTC
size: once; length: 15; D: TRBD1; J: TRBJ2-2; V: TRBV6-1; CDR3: CASSDRQGATGELFF; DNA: TGTGCCAGCAGTGATAGACAGGGAGCCACCGGGGAGCTGTTTTTT
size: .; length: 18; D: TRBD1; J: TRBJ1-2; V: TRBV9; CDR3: CASSVDSGTGLWVGGYTF; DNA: TGTGCCAGCAGCGTCGATTCCGGGACAGGACTTTGGGTTGGCGGCTACACCTTC
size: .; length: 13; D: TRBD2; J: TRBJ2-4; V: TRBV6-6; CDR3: CASSYSSGGGLRF; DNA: TGTGCCAGCAGTTACTCATCCGGCGGGGGGCTCCGGTTC
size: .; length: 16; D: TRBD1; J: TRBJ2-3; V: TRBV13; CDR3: CASSWGDRASTDTQYF; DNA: TGTGCCAGCAGCTGGGGGGACAGGGCAAGCACAGATACGCAGTATTTT
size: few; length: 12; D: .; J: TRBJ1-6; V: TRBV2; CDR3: CARRAGNSPLHF; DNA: TGTGCCAGGCGGGCGGGTAATTCACCCCTCCACTTT
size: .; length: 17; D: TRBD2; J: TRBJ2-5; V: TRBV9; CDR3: CASSVTPGTSGQETQYF; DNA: TGTGCCAGCAGCGTAACCCCAGGGACTAGCGGCCAAGAGACCCAGTACTTC
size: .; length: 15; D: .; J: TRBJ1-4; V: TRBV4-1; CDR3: CASSPSGELNEKLFF; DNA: TGCGCCAGCAGCCCGTCGGGGGAGCTTAATGAAAAACTGTTTTTT
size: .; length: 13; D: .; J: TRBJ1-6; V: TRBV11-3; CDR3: CASSLGADSPLHF; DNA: TGTGCCAGCAGCTTGGGGGCGGATTCACCCCTCCACTTT